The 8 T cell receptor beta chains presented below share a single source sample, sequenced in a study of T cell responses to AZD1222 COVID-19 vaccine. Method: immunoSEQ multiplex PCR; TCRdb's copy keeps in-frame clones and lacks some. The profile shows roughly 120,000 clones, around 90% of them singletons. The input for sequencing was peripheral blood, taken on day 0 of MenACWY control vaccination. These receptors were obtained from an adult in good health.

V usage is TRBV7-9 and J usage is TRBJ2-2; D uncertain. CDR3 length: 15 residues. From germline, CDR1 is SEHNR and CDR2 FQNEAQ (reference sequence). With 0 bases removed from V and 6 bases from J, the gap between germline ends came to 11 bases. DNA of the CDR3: TGTGCCAGCAGCTTAGCGGCAGGCGAAGCCGGGGAGCTGTTTTTT. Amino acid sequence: CASSLAAGEAGELFF.

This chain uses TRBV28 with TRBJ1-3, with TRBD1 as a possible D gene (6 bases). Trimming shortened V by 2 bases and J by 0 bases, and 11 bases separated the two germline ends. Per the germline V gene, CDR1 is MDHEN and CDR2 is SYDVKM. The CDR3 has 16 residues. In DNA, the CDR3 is TGTGCCAGCAGTTTAGGGGGCGTACACTCTGGAAACACCATATATTTT. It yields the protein CASSLGGVHSGNTIYF.

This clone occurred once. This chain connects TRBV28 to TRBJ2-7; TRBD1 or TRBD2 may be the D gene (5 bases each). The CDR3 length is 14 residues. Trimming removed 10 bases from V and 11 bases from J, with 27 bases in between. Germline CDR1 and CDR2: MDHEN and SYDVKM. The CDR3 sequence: CATHSGTANPAEYF. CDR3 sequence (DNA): TGTGCCACTCACTCCGGGACCGCGAATCCGGCGGAGTACTTC.

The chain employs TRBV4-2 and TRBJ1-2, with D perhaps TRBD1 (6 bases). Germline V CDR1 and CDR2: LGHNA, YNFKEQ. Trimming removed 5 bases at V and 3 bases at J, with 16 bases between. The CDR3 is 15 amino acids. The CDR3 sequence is CASSVPGAFDYGYTF. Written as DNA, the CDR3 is TGTGCCAGCAGCGTCCCAGGGGCGTTCGACTATGGCTACACCTTC.

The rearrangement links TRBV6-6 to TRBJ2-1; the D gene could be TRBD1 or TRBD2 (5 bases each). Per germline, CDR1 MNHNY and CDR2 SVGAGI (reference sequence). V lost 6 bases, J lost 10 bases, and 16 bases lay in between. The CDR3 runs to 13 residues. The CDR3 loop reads CASSPRWGREQFF. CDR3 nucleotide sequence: TGTGCCAGCAGCCCCCGGTGGGGGAGAGAGCAGTTCTTC.

CDR3 bases: TGTGCCAGCTCACCAGGGGGTCGGACAGATACGCAGTATTTT. Translating gives CASSPGGRTDTQYF. The chain joins TRBV18 to TRBJ2-3, with D perhaps given as TRBD1 or TRBD2 (5 bases each). CDR3 length: 14 residues. From germline, CDR1 is KGHSH and CDR2 LQKENI. Trimming took off 2 bases at V and 3 bases at J, with 9 bases between the two ends.

For the CDR3, the DNA is TGCGCCAGCAGGGAGGAAGTGACCTACGAGCAGTACTTC. The encoded protein is CASREEVTYEQYF. The chain couples TRBV5-1 to TRBJ2-7; D is possibly TRBD2 (5 bases). Germline V gene lookup returns CDR1 SGHRS and CDR2 YFSETQ. The V gene lost 5 bases and the J gene lost 2 bases, with 11 bases spanning the gap. CDR3 length equals 13 residues. Filled out from reference TRBV5-1 and TRBJ2-7, the complete variable domain reads KAGVTQTPRYLIKTRGQQVTLSCSPISGHRSVSWYQQTPGQGLQFLFEYFSETQRNKGNFPGRFSGRQFSNSRSEMNVSTLELGDSALYLCASREEVTYEQYFGPGTRLTVT.

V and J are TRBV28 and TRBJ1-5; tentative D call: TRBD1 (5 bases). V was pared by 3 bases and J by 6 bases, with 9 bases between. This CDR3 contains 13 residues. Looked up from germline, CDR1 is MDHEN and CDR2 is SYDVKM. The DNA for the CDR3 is TGTGCCAGCAGTTTCCAGGGTCCTCAGCCCCAGCATTTT. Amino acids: CASSFQGPQPQHF.